Presented here are 8 T cell receptor beta chains from one specimen sequenced in a study of OX40 agonist ivuxolimab in advanced cancers. Sequencing used immunoSEQ multiplex PCR; TCRdb keeps in-frame clones, though not all of them. The sample records over 75,000 clones, roughly 92% being singletons. The sample here was CD4+ or CD8+ T cells sorted from blood, taken in a trial of the OX40 agonist ivuxolimab. The origin of the receptors is an adult with an advanced solid tumor such as melanoma, head and neck, liver or kidney cancer.

V usage is TRBV7-9 and J usage is TRBJ2-4; no firm D call. This CDR3 is 14 amino acids long. Germline-derived CDR1 and CDR2 are SEHNR and FQNEAQ (reference sequence). Trimming cost V 3 bases and J 0 bases, with 6 bases left between them. This chain's CDR3 is CASSFELAKNIQYF. The CDR3 DNA reads as TGTGCCAGCAGCTTTGAGTTAGCCAAAAACATTCAGTACTTC.

This clone was seen just once. This chain joins TRBV19 and TRBJ1-1; TRBD1 is a possible D gene (6 bases). Germline CDR1 and CDR2: LNHDA and SQIVND (reference sequence). V was trimmed by 3 bases and J by 4 bases, leaving 15 bases between them. The CDR3 is 15 residues long. The CDR3 DNA is TGTGCCAGTAGTATTAGCTGGGGGCAGGGCACTGAAGCTTTCTTT. Residues: CASSISWGQGTEAFF. The full variable domain, completed using reference TRBV19 and TRBJ1-1, is DGGITQSPKYLFRKEGQNVTLSCEQNLNHDAMYWYRQDPGQGLRLIYYSQIVNDFQKGDIAEGYSVSREKKESFPLTVTSAQKNPTAFYLCASSISWGQGTEAFFGQGTRLTVV.

The rearrangement links TRBV19 to TRBJ1-5; the D gene is possibly TRBD1 (5 bases). The CDR3 covers 14 residues. In germline, CDR1 is LNHDA, CDR2 SQIVND (reference sequence). The V and J ends lost 3 bases and 11 bases respectively, with 17 bases between them. This chain's CDR3 is CASSMLGLGVAQHF. The CDR3 coding sequence is TGTGCCAGTAGTATGCTGGGCCTGGGGGTTGCCCAGCATTTT.

The CDR3 reads CASTSRNPDTQYF. In DNA, the CDR3 is TGTGCCAGCACCTCACGTAATCCGGATACGCAGTATTTT. V is TRBV7-8 and J is TRBJ2-3; D gene unclear. This CDR3 spans 13 amino acids. The V end was cut by 7 bases, the J end by 6 bases, with 14 bases between. Germline V gives CDR1 SGHVS, CDR2 FQNEAQ.

This clone was seen a few times. This rearrangement joins TRBV5-4 to TRBJ1-2; D is uncertain. V gave up 10 bases and J gave up 8 bases, with 24 bases separating them. The length of the CDR3 is 14 residues. CDR1 is SGHNT and CDR2 is YYREEE in the germline V gene (reference sequence). CDR3 coding DNA: TGTGCCTATAGAGCTGGGCCAGGAGCGGGCGGCTACACCTTC. It codes for CAYRAGPGAGGYTF.

V usage is TRBV13 and J usage is TRBJ2-1; either TRBD1 or TRBD2 may supply D (5 bases each). V lost 5 bases, J lost 11 bases, and 22 bases lay in between. The length of the CDR3 is 15 residues. Germline assignment: CDR1 PRHDT and CDR2 FYEKMQ (reference sequence). CDR3 nucleotide sequence: TGTGCCAGCAGCATCACCCCCCGGGACCTCATACAGCAGTTCTTC. It codes for CASSITPRDLIQQFF. Variable domain in full (rest from reference TRBV13 and TRBJ2-1): AAGVIQSPRHLIKEKRETATLKCYPIPRHDTVYWYQQGPGQDPQFLISFYEKMQSDKGSIPDRFSAQQFSDYHSELNMSSLELGDSALYFCASSITPRDLIQQFFGPGTRLTVL.

The V call is TRBV4-1, the J call TRBJ2-1, with a tentative D call TRBD2 (6 bases). The CDR3 runs 15 residues. The V and J ends lost 1 base and 3 bases respectively, with 10 bases between them. Germline V gene lookup returns CDR1 MGHRA and CDR2 YSYEKL. Written as DNA, the CDR3 is TGCGCCAGCAGCCAAGGAACGGGAGTCTACAATGAGCAGTTCTTC. It is translated as CASSQGTGVYNEQFF.

The rearrangement joins TRBV15 to TRBJ2-2; D remains ambiguous. CDR3 size: 13 residues. Deletions cut 0 bases from V and 7 bases from J, with 6 bases between. Germline V gene data show CDR1 as LNHNV and CDR2 as YYDKDF (reference sequence). CDR3 bases: TGTGCCACCAGCAGAGAACGGGTCGGGGAGCTGTTTTTT. It is translated as CATSRERVGELFF.